The text below deals with one T cell receptor beta chain. Its specificity is not known. Per the study methods: A papillary thyroid cancer distant-metastasis classifier was built from CDR3 differences across clinicopathological groups. With MiXCR, TCRdb called clones anew from the PCR reads. TCRdb assigned the V and J calls; the authors' analysis was not used. The sample has 6,800 or so clones, around a third seen once. Ahead of thyroid surgery, no patient had received treatment of any kind. The germline gives CDR1 DFQATT, CDR2 SNEGSKA (reference sequence). This CDR3 has 14 amino acids. The V end lost 1 base, the J end lost 1 base, and 10 bases lay between the germline ends. These data are taken from a study of metastatic and nonmetastatic thyroid tumors. Study at large: Repertoires from malignant and benign thyroid patients were compared across blood and tumor or nodule tissue.

Study-level results: Significantly higher TCR beta diversity was reportedly seen in malignant thyroid tumors than benign nodules, in blood and tumor.

The receptor was derived from a female donor with papillary thyroid cancer or a benign thyroid nodule (not recorded which). Some clones in this sample may be carry-over from other donors' samples. The chain is built from TRBV20-1 and TRBJ1-2; D call uncertain. Sequenced material: adjacent normal tissue. In nucleotides, the CDR3 is TGCAGTGCTAGAGTGGCGAGGGATAACTATGGCTACACCTTC. It translates to CSARVARDNYGYTF.